Listed below are T cell receptor beta chains from one sample, sequenced in a study of CD8+ T cells in alopecia areata. Profiling relied on immunoSEQ multiplex PCR, and the TCRdb table lists in-frame clones only, not all of them. The sample carries 200,000 or so clones, roughly 64% recorded once. The material was CD4+ T cells sorted from blood, obtained at week 24, from a patient treated with tofacitinib. These receptors all stem from a human donor with alopecia areata. CDR3s include the opening cysteine and the closing phenylalanine or tryptophan. The D gene is left open where the match is weak. Size tells how often a clone was seen (once, few, many) or the class of an expanded clone, and some rows leave it out.

abundance	v_gene	j_gene	d_gene	CDR3aa	CDR3nt
NA	TRBV27	TRBJ2-7	NA	CASSFGQGSREQYF	TGTGCCAGCAGTTTTGGCCAGGGGTCGAGAGAGCAGTACTTC
NA	TRBV19	TRBJ1-6	TRBD1	CASSAVGGRDSPLHF	TGTGCCAGTAGCGCTGTAGGGGGCCGTGATTCACCCCTCCACTTT
few	TRBV18	TRBJ1-2	TRBD1	CASSPYRGWAGGYTF	TGTGCCAGCTCACCATACAGGGGCTGGGCCGGCGGCTACACCTTC
NA	TRBV5-1	TRBJ2-2	TRBD1	CASRGTGATGELFF	TGCGCCAGCAGAGGGACAGGTGCCACCGGGGAGCTGTTTTTT
NA	TRBV29-1	TRBJ2-5	NA	CSVGIAGDETQYF	TGCAGCGTTGGGATCGCCGGCGATGAGACCCAGTACTTC
NA	TRBV5-1	TRBJ2-3	NA	CASSSVGGALLERTDTQYF	TGCGCCAGCAGCTCGGTCGGCGGGGCCCTACTCGAACGCACAGATACGCAGTATTTT
NA	TRBV2	TRBJ2-1	NA	CASQGNEQFF	TGTGCCAGCCAGGGGAATGAGCAGTTCTTC
NA	TRBV5-8	TRBJ1-5	NA	CASSLDRQGNQPQHF	TGTGCCAGCAGCTTGGATCGGCAGGGAAATCAGCCCCAGCATTTT
NA	TRBV5-1	TRBJ1-2	TRBD1	CASSSRVDRGSGYTF	TGCGCCAGCAGCTCGCGAGTGGACAGGGGGAGCGGCTACACCTTC
NA	TRBV29-1	TRBJ2-1	TRBD2	CSVSSLAGNNEQFF	TGCAGCGTGAGTAGTCTAGCGGGGAACAATGAGCAGTTCTTC
few	TRBV29-1	TRBJ2-5	TRBD2	CSVAYGGGETQYF	TGCAGCGTTGCCTACGGGGGGGGAGAGACCCAGTACTTC
NA	TRBV27	TRBJ1-5	NA	CASSLYRNQPQHF	TGTGCCAGCAGTTTATATCGTAATCAGCCCCAGCATTTT
NA	TRBV4-3	TRBJ1-2	TRBD1	CASSLQGAGDYGYTF	TGCGCCAGCAGCCTCCAGGGGGCGGGGGACTATGGCTACACCTTC
few	TRBV29-1	TRBJ1-1	NA	CSVESGVWGAFF	TGCAGCGTTGAAAGCGGCGTGTGGGGGGCTTTCTTT
NA	TRBV6-5	TRBJ2-7	TRBD1	CASSRDRGWGQYF	TGTGCCAGCAGTAGGGACAGGGGTTGGGGGCAGTACTTC
NA	TRBV27	TRBJ2-7	NA	CASSLEQGYEQYF	TGTGCCAGCAGTTTAGAACAGGGTTACGAGCAGTACTTC
NA	TRBV27	TRBJ1-1	NA	CASWTLMNTEAFF	TGTGCCAGCTGGACCCTTATGAACACTGAAGCTTTCTTT
NA	TRBV2	TRBJ1-1	TRBD1	CASVKGQVLPQAFF	TGTGCCAGCGTGAAGGGACAGGTCTTGCCTCAAGCTTTCTTT
NA	TRBV30	TRBJ1-4	TRBD1	CAWSRQGDDEKLFF	TGTGCCTGGAGTCGACAGGGGGATGATGAAAAACTGTTTTTT
NA	TRBV9	TRBJ1-1	NA	CASSVDEGNTEAFF	TGTGCCAGCAGCGTAGATGAGGGGAACACTGAAGCTTTCTTT
NA	TRBV19	TRBJ1-6	NA	CATQRTNNSPLHF	TGTGCCACCCAAAGGACGAATAATTCACCCCTCCACTTT
NA	TRBV4-1	TRBJ2-2	NA	CASSATGQNTGELFF	TGCGCCAGCAGCGCCACAGGGCAGAACACCGGGGAGCTGTTTTTT
NA	TRBV15	TRBJ2-5	TRBD2	CATRKGGLAGGPSYQETQYF	TGTGCCACCCGCAAGGGGGGACTAGCGGGAGGGCCATCGTATCAAGAGACCCAGTACTTC
NA	TRBV4-3	TRBJ2-7	TRBD2	CASSLGGASSYEQYF	TGCGCCAGCAGCCTCGGGGGGGCAAGCTCCTACGAGCAGTACTTC
few	TRBV11-2	TRBJ2-7	NA	CASSPHVAGEQYF	TGTGCCAGCAGCCCCCATGTGGCGGGTGAGCAGTACTTC
once	TRBV27	TRBJ1-5	NA	CASSVTGGVSQPQHF	TGTGCCAGCAGCGTCACGGGCGGCGTGAGTCAGCCCCAGCATTTT
few	TRBV30	TRBJ2-1	NA	CAWNGGTLGNEQFF	TGTGCCTGGAATGGGGGAACGCTTGGTAATGAGCAGTTCTTC
NA	TRBV4-3	TRBJ2-7	NA	CASSQMTSLEQYF	TGCGCCAGCAGCCAAATGACCAGTTTGGAGCAGTACTTC
NA	TRBV4-3	TRBJ2-6	NA	CASSQAGSGANVLTF	TGCGCCAGCAGCCAGGCGGGATCTGGGGCCAACGTCCTGACTTTC
NA	TRBV11-3	TRBJ2-3	NA	CASSLGRTDTQYF	TGTGCCAGCAGCTTGGGACGCACAGATACGCAGTATTTT
once	TRBV19	TRBJ1-5	NA	CASSIRAGVLKDQPQHF	TGTGCCAGTAGTATCCGAGCCGGGGTATTGAAGGATCAGCCCCAGCATTTT
NA	TRBV2	TRBJ2-4	NA	CASSDQGLAKNIQYF	TGTGCCAGCAGTGATCAGGGACTAGCCAAAAACATTCAGTACTTC
NA	TRBV30	TRBJ2-7	NA	CAWRRDIIYEQYF	TGTGCCTGGAGGAGGGACATTATCTACGAGCAGTACTTC
once	TRBV7-9	TRBJ1-1	NA	CASSLTRNTEAFF	TGTGCCAGCAGCTTAACACGGAACACTGAAGCTTTCTTT
many	TRBV10-3	TRBJ2-7	TRBD2	CAISDPLATVSYEQYF	TGTGCCATCAGTGACCCACTAGCGACTGTCTCCTACGAGCAGTACTTC
few	TRBV5-5	TRBJ1-1	TRBD1	CASSPGQGDPTEAFF	TGTGCCAGCAGCCCGGGACAGGGGGACCCCACTGAAGCTTTCTTT
few	TRBV21-1	TRBJ2-1	NA	CASSSRERREFNEQFF	TGTGCCAGCAGCTCAAGGGAGCGGCGGGAGTTCAATGAGCAGTTCTTC
NA	TRBV2	TRBJ2-1	NA	CASSRLASYNEQFF	TGTGCCAGCAGTAGGTTAGCCTCCTACAATGAGCAGTTCTTC
once	TRBV7-2	TRBJ1-2	NA	CASSGRDSNYGYTF	TGTGCCAGCAGCGGGCGGGACTCTAACTATGGCTACACCTTC
NA	TRBV5-6	TRBJ2-5	TRBD2	CASLAGPDRTQYF	TGTGCCAGCTTAGCGGGACCAGACCGGACCCAGTACTTC
few	TRBV29-1	TRBJ2-7	TRBD1	CSVGEDRDYEQYF	TGCAGCGTTGGAGAGGACAGGGACTACGAGCAGTACTTC
NA	TRBV9	TRBJ1-1	NA	CASSVGGERTEAFF	TGTGCCAGCAGCGTAGGAGGTGAGAGGACTGAAGCTTTCTTT
few	TRBV2	TRBJ2-2	NA	CASSEAGVVTGELFF	TGTGCCAGCAGTGAAGCGGGAGTGGTGACCGGGGAGCTGTTTTTT
few	TRBV19	TRBJ1-2	NA	CASSMQGPYGYTF	TGTGCCAGTAGTATGCAAGGGCCGTATGGCTACACCTTC
NA	TRBV7-2	TRBJ2-3	NA	CASSSQGGPDTQYF	TGTGCCAGCAGCAGTCAGGGGGGGCCAGATACGCAGTATTTT
NA	TRBV5-1	TRBJ2-1	TRBD2	CASSWGLAGANEQFF	TGCGCCAGCAGCTGGGGACTAGCGGGGGCTAATGAGCAGTTCTTC
once	TRBV29-1	TRBJ2-7	NA	CSVDPGPTYEQYF	TGCAGCGTTGACCCAGGACCGACCTACGAGCAGTACTTC
NA	TRBV7-2	TRBJ2-3	TRBD2	CASSLLAGGPDTQYF	TGTGCCAGCAGCTTATTAGCGGGGGGGCCAGATACGCAGTATTTT